Listed below are T cell receptor beta chains from one sample, sequenced in a study of cytomegalovirus exposure and HLA in healthy donors. The repertoire was sequenced with immunoSEQ multiplex PCR; TCRdb's copy has only in-frame clones and lacks some. The sample yields about 300,000 clones, about nine tenths seen once. Sequencing was done on a sample of PBMCs. These receptor sequences come from a man aged 40-49 years in good health and CMV-seropositive. Each CDR3 is given with its conserved first and last residue. D genes are given only for firm matches. Rows give clone size only sometimes, using once, few, many, or a class for an expanded clone.

v_call	j_call	d_call	clone_size	cdr3_aa
TRBV27	TRBJ2-3	TRBD1	-	CASSPRGHRRTDTQYF
TRBV5-6	TRBJ1-2	TRBD1	-	CASSTGTGMDAGYGYTF
TRBV11-2	TRBJ1-1	-	few	CASSFPGNTEAFF
TRBV11-1	TRBJ2-5	TRBD1	-	CASSSRTGGDQETQYF
TRBV7-9	TRBJ1-2	-	-	CASSLQGFNYGYTF
TRBV25-1	TRBJ1-1	-	-	CASSVNMNTEAFF
TRBV5-1	TRBJ1-4	-	-	CASSSGQRGEKLFF
TRBV6-5	TRBJ1-4	-	-	CASSYSREGEKLFF
TRBV14	TRBJ2-7	TRBD1	-	CASSHDGGTGGAPGYEQYF
TRBV10-1	TRBJ1-4	TRBD1	-	CASTDRDRPTNEKLFF
TRBV18	TRBJ2-2	-	-	CASSPWADGNGELFF
TRBV19	TRBJ2-7	TRBD2	-	CASTTGTSAYEQYF
TRBV5-1	TRBJ2-7	TRBD1	-	CASSLGQGLEQYF
TRBV19	TRBJ1-1	-	-	CASSIGQNTEAFF
TRBV4-3	TRBJ2-2	TRBD2	-	CASTQQAAGGKGGELFF
TRBV5-1	TRBJ2-1	-	-	CASSLGQYNEQFF
TRBV18	TRBJ1-1	TRBD1	-	CASSLGQGMYTEAFF
TRBV27	TRBJ1-1	TRBD1	-	CASSSPIQGGKNTEAFF
TRBV6-4	TRBJ2-1	TRBD1	-	CASSDGGTGRNEQFF
TRBV19	TRBJ2-1	TRBD2	-	CASSRGTIYNEQFF
TRBV7-9	TRBJ2-7	-	-	CASSSPSTGVTYEQYF
TRBV7-9	TRBJ2-5	TRBD2	-	CASSLGLAGETQYF
TRBV7-9	TRBJ1-1	-	-	CASSFGDTEAFF
TRBV2	TRBJ2-3	TRBD2	-	CASSDGLAGRDTQYF
TRBV5-4	TRBJ2-3	TRBD2	-	CASSGWSGRSDTQYF
TRBV12-5	TRBJ2-3	TRBD2	-	CASGLVAASGWLEGQYF
TRBV21-1	TRBJ1-3	-	-	CASTHHGEGESSGNTIYF
TRBV29-1	TRBJ2-3	TRBD1	-	CSVEEGTGGGSWGTDTQYF
TRBV7-9	TRBJ2-7	-	-	CSSSRVAPYEQYF
TRBV5-1	TRBJ1-5	-	once	CASSLSGVEQPQHF
TRBV7-9	TRBJ2-7	TRBD1	-	CASSLAQGPYEQYF
TRBV6-5	TRBJ1-3	-	-	CASSYRTLTAGNTIYF
TRBV6-5	TRBJ2-7	TRBD1	-	CASSWRQGPYEQYF
TRBV7-2	TRBJ2-7	TRBD1	-	CASSLAEGTGIAYEQYF
TRBV7-2	TRBJ1-2	-	-	CASSLQSSYGYTF
TRBV28	TRBJ2-7	-	-	CASSFRSVVTYEQYF
TRBV5-1	TRBJ2-3	TRBD2	-	CASSLALAGADTQYF
TRBV5-6	TRBJ2-2	TRBD2	-	CASSLAPAGDAGELFF
TRBV4-3	TRBJ1-3	-	-	CASSQDRSGSGNTIYF
TRBV11-2	TRBJ2-5	TRBD1	once	CASSLGTGAGETQYF
TRBV6-5	TRBJ2-3	TRBD2	-	CASRYRAGDITDTQYF
TRBV9	TRBJ2-3	-	-	CASSAGYTDTQYF
TRBV27	TRBJ2-7	-	once	CASRHQGTYEQYF
TRBV27	TRBJ2-1	TRBD2	-	CASSSGLAGYNEQFF
TRBV27	TRBJ2-7	-	-	CASSFPGDEQYF
TRBV5-1	TRBJ2-7	-	-	CASSSPSLEQYF
TRBV5-8	TRBJ2-5	-	-	CASSYEGSGAQYF
TRBV7-9	TRBJ2-3	TRBD1	-	CASSETTGSDTQYF
TRBV7-3	TRBJ2-5	-	-	CASSLTGQRQETQYF
TRBV7-2	TRBJ2-7	-	-	CASSLGRGRVEQYF
TRBV5-1	TRBJ1-5	TRBD1	-	CASSKTGYSNQPQHF
TRBV29-1	TRBJ2-1	TRBD2	few	CSVEDRSGGRNNEQFF
TRBV18	TRBJ1-5	-	-	CASSLVQARNQPQHF
TRBV11-3	TRBJ1-1	-	-	CASSLVTGTEAFF